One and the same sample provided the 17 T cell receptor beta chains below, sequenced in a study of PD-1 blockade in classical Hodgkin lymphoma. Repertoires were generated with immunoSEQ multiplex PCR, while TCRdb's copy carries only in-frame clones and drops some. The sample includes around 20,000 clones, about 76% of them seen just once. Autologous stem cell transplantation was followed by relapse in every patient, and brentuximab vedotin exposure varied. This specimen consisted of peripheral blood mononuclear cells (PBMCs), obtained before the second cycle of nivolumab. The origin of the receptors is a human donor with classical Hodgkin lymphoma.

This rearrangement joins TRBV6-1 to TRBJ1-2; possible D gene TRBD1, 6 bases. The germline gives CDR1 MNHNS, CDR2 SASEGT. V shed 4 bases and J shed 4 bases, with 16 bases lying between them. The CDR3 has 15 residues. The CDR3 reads CASSGKTGTPYGYTF. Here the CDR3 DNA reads TGTGCCAGCAGTGGAAAAACAGGGACCCCCTATGGCTACACCTTC.

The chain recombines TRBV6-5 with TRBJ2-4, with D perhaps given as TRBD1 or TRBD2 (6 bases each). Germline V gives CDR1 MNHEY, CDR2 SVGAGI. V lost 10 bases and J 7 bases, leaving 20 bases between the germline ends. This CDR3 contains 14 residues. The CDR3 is CATFSTGAGNIQYF. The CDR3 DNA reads TGTGCCACCTTTTCGACGGGGGCCGGGAACATTCAGTACTTC.

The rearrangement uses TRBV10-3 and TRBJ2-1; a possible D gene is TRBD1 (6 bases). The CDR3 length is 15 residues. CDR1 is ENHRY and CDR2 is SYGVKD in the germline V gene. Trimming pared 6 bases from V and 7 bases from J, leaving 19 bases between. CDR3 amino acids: CAIRTGLASRNEQFF. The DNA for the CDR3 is TGTGCCATCAGGACAGGCCTGGCTAGCCGAAATGAGCAGTTCTTC.

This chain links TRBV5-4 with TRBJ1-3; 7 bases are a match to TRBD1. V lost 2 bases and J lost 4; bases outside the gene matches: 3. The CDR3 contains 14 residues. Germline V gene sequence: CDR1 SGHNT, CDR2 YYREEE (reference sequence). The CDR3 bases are TGTGCCAGCAGCTTCGACAGGGAAGGAAACACCATATATTTT. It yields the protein CASSFDREGNTIYF. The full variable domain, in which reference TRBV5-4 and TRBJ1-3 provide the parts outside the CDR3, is ETGVTQSPTHLIKTRGQQVTLRCSSQSGHNTVSWYQQALGQGPQFIFQYYREEENGRGNFPPRFSGLQFPNYSSELNVNALELDDSALYLCASSFDREGNTIYFGEGSWLTVV.

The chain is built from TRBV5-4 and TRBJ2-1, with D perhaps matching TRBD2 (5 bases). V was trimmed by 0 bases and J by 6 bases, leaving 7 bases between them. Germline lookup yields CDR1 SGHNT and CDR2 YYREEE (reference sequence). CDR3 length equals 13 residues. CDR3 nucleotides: TGTGCCAGCAGCTTGGCTAGCACCAATGAGCAGTTCTTC. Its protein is CASSLASTNEQFF.

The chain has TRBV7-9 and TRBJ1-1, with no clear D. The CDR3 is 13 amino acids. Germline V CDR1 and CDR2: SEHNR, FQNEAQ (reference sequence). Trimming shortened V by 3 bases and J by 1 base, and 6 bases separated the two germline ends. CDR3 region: CASSLAANTEAFF. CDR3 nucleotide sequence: TGTGCCAGCAGCTTGGCAGCGAACACTGAAGCTTTCTTT.

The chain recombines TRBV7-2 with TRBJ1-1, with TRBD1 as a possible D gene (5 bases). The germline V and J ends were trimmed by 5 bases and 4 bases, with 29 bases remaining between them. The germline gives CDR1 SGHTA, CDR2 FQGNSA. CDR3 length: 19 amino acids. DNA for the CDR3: TGTGCCAGCAGCCTAGGTGAAAGGGGCTGGGCGGGGAGCTTCACTGAAGCTTTCTTT. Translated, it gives CASSLGERGWAGSFTEAFF.

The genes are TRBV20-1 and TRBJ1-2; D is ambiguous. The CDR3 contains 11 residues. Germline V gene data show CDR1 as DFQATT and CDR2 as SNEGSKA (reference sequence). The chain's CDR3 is CQLGSPYGYTF. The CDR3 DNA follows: TGCCAACTCGGGAGTCCCTATGGCTACACCTTC.

The CDR3 bases are TGTGCCAGCAGCGCCTTACTAGCGGGAGATGGGAATGAGCAGTTCTTC. Translating it yields CASSALLAGDGNEQFF. This chain connects TRBV11-3 to TRBJ2-1, with TRBD2 matching over 11 bases. V was pared by 5 bases and J by 7 bases, with 10 bases of the junction left unmatched. The CDR3 runs to 16 residues. Germline CDR1 reads SGHNT; CDR2 reads YENEEA. Filled out from reference TRBV11-3 and TRBJ2-1, the complete variable domain reads EAGVVQSPRYKIIEKKQPVAFWCNPISGHNTLYWYLQNLGQGPELLIRYENEEAVDDSQLPKDRFSAERLKGVDSTLKIQPAELGDSAVYLCASSALLAGDGNEQFFGPGTRLTVL.

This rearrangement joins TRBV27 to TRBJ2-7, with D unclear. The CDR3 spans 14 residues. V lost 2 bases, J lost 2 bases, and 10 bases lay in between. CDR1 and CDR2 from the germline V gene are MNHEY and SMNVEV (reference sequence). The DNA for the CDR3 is TGTGCCAGCAGTTTAATGGGCAGCACCTACGAGCAGTACTTC. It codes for CASSLMGSTYEQYF.

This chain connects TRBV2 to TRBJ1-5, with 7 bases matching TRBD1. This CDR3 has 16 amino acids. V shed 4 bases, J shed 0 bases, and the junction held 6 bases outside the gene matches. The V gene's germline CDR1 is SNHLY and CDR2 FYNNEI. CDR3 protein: CASSGGQHYSNQPQHF. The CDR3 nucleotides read TGTGCCAGCAGTGGGGGACAGCACTATAGCAATCAGCCCCAGCATTTT.

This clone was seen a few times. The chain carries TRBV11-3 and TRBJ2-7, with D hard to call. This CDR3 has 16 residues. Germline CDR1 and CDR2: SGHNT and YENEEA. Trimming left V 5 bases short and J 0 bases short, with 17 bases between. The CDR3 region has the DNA TGTGCCAGCAGCCTATCTGGGGTGAGAGACTCCTACGAGCAGTACTTC. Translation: CASSLSGVRDSYEQYF.

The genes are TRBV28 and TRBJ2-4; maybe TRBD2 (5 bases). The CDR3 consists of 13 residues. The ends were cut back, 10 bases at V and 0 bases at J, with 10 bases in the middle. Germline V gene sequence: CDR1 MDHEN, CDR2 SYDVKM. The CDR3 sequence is CATTAGAKNIQYF. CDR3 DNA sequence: TGTGCCACTACCGCGGGAGCCAAAAACATTCAGTACTTC.

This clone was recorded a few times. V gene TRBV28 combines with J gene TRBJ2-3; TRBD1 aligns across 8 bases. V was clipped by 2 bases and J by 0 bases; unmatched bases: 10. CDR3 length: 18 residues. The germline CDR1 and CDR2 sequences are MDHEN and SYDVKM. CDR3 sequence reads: CASSLRDRRFRSTDTQYF. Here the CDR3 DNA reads TGTGCCAGCAGTTTACGGGACAGGCGATTTCGGAGCACAGATACGCAGTATTTT. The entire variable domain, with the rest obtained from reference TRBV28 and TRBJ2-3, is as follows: DVKVTQSSRYLVKRTGEKVFLECVQDMDHENMFWYRQDPGLGLRLIYFSYDVKMKEKGDIPEGYSVSREKKERFSLILESASTNQTSMYLCASSLRDRRFRSTDTQYFGPGTRLTVL.

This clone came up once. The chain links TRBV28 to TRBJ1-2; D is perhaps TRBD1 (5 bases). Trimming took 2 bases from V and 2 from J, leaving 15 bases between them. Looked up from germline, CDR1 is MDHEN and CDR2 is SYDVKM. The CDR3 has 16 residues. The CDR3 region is CASSLEGRRPNYGYTF. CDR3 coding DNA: TGTGCCAGCAGTTTAGAGGGACGGAGACCCAACTATGGCTACACCTTC.

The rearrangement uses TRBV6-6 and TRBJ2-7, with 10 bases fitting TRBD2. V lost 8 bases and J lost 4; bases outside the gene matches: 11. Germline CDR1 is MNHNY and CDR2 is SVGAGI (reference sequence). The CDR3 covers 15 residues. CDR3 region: CASSPPGLADYEQYF. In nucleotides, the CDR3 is TGTGCCAGCTCCCCCCCCGGACTAGCGGATTACGAGCAGTACTTC.

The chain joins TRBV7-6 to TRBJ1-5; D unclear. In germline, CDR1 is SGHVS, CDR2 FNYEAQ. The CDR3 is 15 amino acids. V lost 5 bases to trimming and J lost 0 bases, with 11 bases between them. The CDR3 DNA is TGTGCCAGCAGCCCTCACCCGTATAGCAATCAGCCCCAGCATTTT. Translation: CASSPHPYSNQPQHF.